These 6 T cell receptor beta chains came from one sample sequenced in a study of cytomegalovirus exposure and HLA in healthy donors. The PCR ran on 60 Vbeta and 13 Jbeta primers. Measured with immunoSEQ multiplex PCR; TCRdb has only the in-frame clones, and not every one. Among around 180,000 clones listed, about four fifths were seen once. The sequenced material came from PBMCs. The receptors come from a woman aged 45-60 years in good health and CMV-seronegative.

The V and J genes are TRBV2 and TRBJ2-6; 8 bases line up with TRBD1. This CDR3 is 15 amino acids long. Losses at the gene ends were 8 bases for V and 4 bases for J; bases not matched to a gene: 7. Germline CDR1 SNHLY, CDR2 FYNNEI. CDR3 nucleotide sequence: TGTGCCAGCCTGACCAGGGGGCGGGGGGCCAACGTCCTGACTTTC. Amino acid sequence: CASLTRGRGANVLTF.

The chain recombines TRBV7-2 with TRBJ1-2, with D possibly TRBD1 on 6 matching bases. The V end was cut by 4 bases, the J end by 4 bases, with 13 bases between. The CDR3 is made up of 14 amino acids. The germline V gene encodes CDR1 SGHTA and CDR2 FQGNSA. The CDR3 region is CASSSGGGRYGYTF. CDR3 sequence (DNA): TGTGCCAGCAGCTCGGGGGGGGGCCGCTATGGCTACACCTTC. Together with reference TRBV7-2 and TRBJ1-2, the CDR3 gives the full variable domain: GAGVSQSPSNKVTEKGKDVELRCDPISGHTALYWYRQSLGQGLEFLIYFQGNSAPDKSGLPSDRFSAERTGGSVSTLTIQRTQQEDSAVYLCASSSGGGRYGYTFGSGTRLTVV.

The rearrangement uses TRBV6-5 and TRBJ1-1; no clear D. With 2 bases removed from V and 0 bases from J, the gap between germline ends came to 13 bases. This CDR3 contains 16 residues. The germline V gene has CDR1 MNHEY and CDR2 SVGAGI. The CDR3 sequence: CASSYIGKGMNTEAFF. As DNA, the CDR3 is TGTGCCAGCAGTTACATCGGGAAAGGAATGAACACTGAAGCTTTCTTT.

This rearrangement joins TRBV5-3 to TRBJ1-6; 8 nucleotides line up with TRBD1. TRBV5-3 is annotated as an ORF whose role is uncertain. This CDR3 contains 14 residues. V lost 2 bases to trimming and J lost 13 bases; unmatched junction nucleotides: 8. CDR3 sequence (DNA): TGTGCCAGAAGCTTAGGGACAGGTTATCACCCCCTCCACTTT. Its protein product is CARSLGTGYHPLHF.

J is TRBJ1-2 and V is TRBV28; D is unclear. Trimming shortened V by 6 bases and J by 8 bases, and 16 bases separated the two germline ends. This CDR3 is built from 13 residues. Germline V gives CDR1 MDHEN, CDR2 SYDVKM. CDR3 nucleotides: TGTGCCAGCAGACCTGGAGGAGGGCTCGGCTACACCTTC. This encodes CASRPGGGLGYTF.

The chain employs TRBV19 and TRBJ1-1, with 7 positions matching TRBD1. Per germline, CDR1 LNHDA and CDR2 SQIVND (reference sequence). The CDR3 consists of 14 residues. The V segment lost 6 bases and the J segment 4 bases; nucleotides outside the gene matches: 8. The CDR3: CASSTRQGFTEAFF. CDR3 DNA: TGTGCCAGTAGCACCCGACAGGGATTCACTGAAGCTTTCTTT.